This T cell receptor beta chain came from a study of blood T cell repertoires in COVID-19. For the study at large: Some COVID-19 samples were acute and others convalescent; all came from the United States, Italy and Spain. Sources were T cells, B-cell-depleted T cells, or PBMCs; the material itself was cDNA or gDNA.

This CDR3 is 15 amino acids long. CDR1 is SNHLY and CDR2 is FYNNEI in the germline V gene. V dropped 6 bases and J dropped 4; count of bases not matched to a gene: 10. Original processing methods: Using reference gene primer amplification, nucleated cell counts were estimated. Repertoires were generated with immunoSEQ multiplex PCR, while TCRdb's copy carries only in-frame clones and drops some. The D gene and trimming were derived from the DNA, and the V and J assignments and clone size from that table. Among 70,000 to 95,000 clones listed, approximately 78% were seen once. This clone was seen only once.

V usage is TRBV2 and J usage is TRBJ2-5, with 8 positions matching TRBD2. The sample taken for sequencing was peripheral blood. This TCR came from a human donor in a cohort sampled during active COVID-19. The CDR3, as DNA: TGTGCCAGCAGCCCCCCCGGGACTAGAGGAGAGACCCAGTACTTC. Residues: CASSPPGTRGETQYF.